The 18 T cell receptor beta chains listed next were all sequenced from one sample in a study of shared clonotypes between healthy human individuals (dated by TCRdb to 2020 to 2022). Library creation used the immunoSEQ multiplex PCR assay. TCRdb holds this immuneACCESS table with in-frame rearrangements only. Some clones are missing; in checked studies, unresolved V genes explain under half, and the rest has no known cause. This sample is represented by 400,000 to 600,000 clones; roughly 95% of them were singletons. The ten biggest clones cover about 0.06% of the sample. The sequenced sample consisted of naive CD4+ T cells sorted from blood. The cell subset or site label for this specimen denotes: CD45RA+ positively selected. The receptor set was obtained from a woman in her 30s in good health.

Note on this clone: Other DNA sequences in this specimen translate into the identical CDR3. This rearrangement joins TRBV7-2 to TRBJ2-1; TRBD2 matches 11 bases. Trimming took 5 bases from V and 4 from J; bases not matched to a gene: 4. Germline CDR1 reads SGHTA; CDR2 reads FQGNSA. The CDR3 covers 15 residues. CDR3 DNA: TGTGCCAGCAGCAGGGGACTAGCGGATTACAATGAGCAGTTCTTC. Its translation is CASSRGLADYNEQFF. Variable domain in full (rest from reference TRBV7-2 and TRBJ2-1): GAGVSQSPSNKVTEKGKDVELRCDPISGHTALYWYRQSLGQGLEFLIYFQGNSAPDKSGLPSDRFSAERTGGSVSTLTIQRTQQEDSAVYLCASSRGLADYNEQFFGPGTRLTVL.

V is TRBV5-4 and J is TRBJ2-5; 15 nucleotides align to TRBD2. After removal of 9 bases from V and 3 bases from J, the junction contained 9 bases not matched to a gene. The CDR3 loop spans 16 amino acids. The V gene's germline CDR1 is SGHNT and CDR2 YYREEE (reference sequence). CDR3 protein: CATGGTSGRREETQYF. CDR3 sequence (DNA): TGTGCCACCGGTGGGACTAGCGGGAGGAGGGAAGAGACCCAGTACTTC.

The chain joins TRBV7-8 to TRBJ2-4; D call uncertain. V dropped 0 bases and J dropped 5 bases, with 5 bases sitting between them. Germline CDR1 reads SGHVS; CDR2 reads FQNEAQ. The CDR3 consists of 13 residues. Here the CDR3 reads CASSLAGENIQYF. As DNA, the CDR3 is TGTGCCAGCAGCTTAGCCGGTGAAAACATTCAGTACTTC.

This clone was seen only once. This chain joins TRBV6-1 and TRBJ2-7; TRBD1 might be the D (6 bases). The CDR3 is 13 amino acids. Germline loops: CDR1 MNHNS, CDR2 SASEGT. V was cut by 7 bases and J by 0 bases, with 10 bases left in between. The DNA for the CDR3 is TGTGCCAGCATCGGGACATTCTCCTACGAGCAGTACTTC. Residues: CASIGTFSYEQYF.

The rearrangement links TRBV19 to TRBJ2-1; D may be TRBD2 (5 bases). The CDR3 sequence is 13 residues long. Germline-derived CDR1 and CDR2 are LNHDA and SQIVND (reference sequence). V was pared by 4 bases and J by 5 bases, with 9 bases between. CDR3 in amino acids: CASSRTGNNEQFF. The CDR3 DNA reads as TGTGCCAGTAGTAGGACTGGGAACAATGAGCAGTTCTTC. The variable domain in full, completed from reference TRBV19 and TRBJ2-1, reads DGGITQSPKYLFRKEGQNVTLSCEQNLNHDAMYWYRQDPGQGLRLIYYSQIVNDFQKGDIAEGYSVSREKKESFPLTVTSAQKNPTAFYLCASSRTGNNEQFFGPGTRLTVL.

This clone is a singleton in its sample. This sequence joins TRBV5-4 and TRBJ2-3, with 8 positions matching TRBD2. This CDR3 contains 17 residues. Germline V gene lookup returns CDR1 SGHNT and CDR2 YYREEE (reference sequence). The trim removed 4 bases at V and 0 bases at J, leaving 10 bases unmatched. The CDR3 loop reads CASSHVLAGFSTDTQYF. Here the CDR3 DNA reads TGTGCCAGCAGCCACGTGTTAGCGGGATTTAGCACAGATACGCAGTATTTT.

This rearrangement joins TRBV4-2 to TRBJ2-2, with 8 bases fitting TRBD1. J lost 4 bases, V lost 3 bases, and 13 bases had no gene match. The V gene's germline CDR1 is LGHNA and CDR2 YNFKEQ. This CDR3 has 18 residues. The CDR3 DNA reads as TGTGCCAGCAGCCAGGAAGAGACAGGGGCACAAGTCACCGGGGAGCTGTTTTTT. It yields the protein CASSQEETGAQVTGELFF.

The chain has TRBV6-5 and TRBJ2-1; 11 positions agree with TRBD1. This CDR3 is 14 amino acids long. V shed 5 bases and J 7 bases; nucleotides not matched to a gene: 4. The germline V gene has CDR1 MNHEY and CDR2 SVGAGI. Here the CDR3 DNA reads TGTGCCAGCAGTAGGGACAGGGGGAGAAATGAGCAGTTCTTC. Translating it yields CASSRDRGRNEQFF.

This clone occurred once. The chain uses TRBV6-5 and TRBJ2-1; 7 bases align to TRBD2. The V gene's germline CDR1 is MNHEY and CDR2 SVGAGI. V lost 6 bases to trimming and J lost 3 bases; unmatched junction nucleotides: 5. The CDR3 sequence is 14 residues long. CDR3 DNA: TGTGCCAGCAGCGAGCGGGGTGACTACAATGAGCAGTTCTTC. It codes for CASSERGDYNEQFF.

The rearrangement uses TRBV18 and TRBJ2-7; either TRBD1 or TRBD2 may supply D (5 bases each). Germline V lookup: CDR1 KGHSH, CDR2 LQKENI. The CDR3 totals 16 residues. Trimming pared 0 bases from V and 1 base from J, leaving 13 bases between. CDR3 protein: CASSPPGVGESYEQYF. CDR3 DNA sequence: TGTGCCAGCTCACCACCGGGGGTGGGGGAATCCTACGAGCAGTACTTC.

The rearrangement uses TRBV6-4 and TRBJ1-2, with 7 bases fitting TRBD1. The CDR3 runs to 15 residues. The V gene's germline CDR1 is MRHNA and CDR2 SNTAGT. Germline trimming cut 5 bases from V and 4 bases from J; bases unmatched to any gene: 10. CDR3 DNA sequence: TGTGCCAGCAGTATAACAGGGGCGGTCCCCTATGGCTACACCTTC. Protein: CASSITGAVPYGYTF.

The rearrangement uses TRBV7-9 and TRBJ1-1; possible D gene TRBD1, 5 bases. Trimming took off 0 bases at V and 7 bases at J, with 9 bases between the two ends. In germline, CDR1 is SEHNR, CDR2 FQNEAQ (reference sequence). The CDR3 spans 13 residues. Here the CDR3 reads CASSLAFRGEAFF. The CDR3 DNA sequence: TGTGCCAGCAGCTTAGCTTTTAGGGGTGAAGCTTTCTTT.

This rearrangement joins TRBV6-5 to TRBJ2-7; tentatively, D is TRBD1 (6 bases). The CDR3 length is 14 residues. Trimming stripped 5 bases from V and 2 bases from J, with 13 bases between. Germline-derived CDR1 and CDR2 are MNHEY and SVGAGI. CDR3: CASSTQGDPYEQYF. In DNA form, the CDR3 reads TGTGCCAGCAGTACACAGGGAGACCCCTACGAGCAGTACTTC.

This clone was observed once. The V and J genes are TRBV2 and TRBJ1-4; D is uncertain. Trimming pared 6 bases from V and 0 bases from J, leaving 8 bases between. Germline-derived CDR1 and CDR2 are SNHLY and FYNNEI. The CDR3 spans 14 residues. In nucleotides, the CDR3 is TGTGCCAGCAGAAGGGCATCAACTAATGAAAAACTGTTTTTT. Its translation: CASRRASTNEKLFF. The whole variable domain, remainder taken from reference TRBV2 and TRBJ1-4, is EPEVTQTPSHQVTQMGQEVILRCVPISNHLYFYWYRQILGQKVEFLVSFYNNEISEKSEIFDDQFSVERPDGSNFTLKIRSTKLEDSAMYFCASRRASTNEKLFFGSGTQLSVL.

The rearrangement joins TRBV11-3 to TRBJ1-1; D not resolved. The V gene lost 5 bases and the J gene lost 2 bases, with 9 bases spanning the gap. The CDR3 contains 13 residues. The V gene's germline CDR1 is SGHNT and CDR2 YENEEA. This CDR3 is CASSQQRNTEAFF. The CDR3 DNA is TGTGCCAGCAGCCAACAAAGAAACACTGAAGCTTTCTTT.

The rearrangement joins TRBV28 to TRBJ2-5; 9 bases align to TRBD1. The CDR3 is made up of 13 amino acids. V shed 6 bases and J 5 bases; nucleotides not matched to a gene: 4. Germline V lookup: CDR1 MDHEN, CDR2 SYDVKM. Here the CDR3 DNA reads TGTGCCAGCAGACCACAGGGGGCGGAGACCCAGTACTTC. This gives the protein CASRPQGAETQYF.

The chain carries TRBV5-1 and TRBJ2-3; TRBD2 agrees at 9 bases. The CDR3 runs 14 residues. With 4 bases clipped from V and 6 bases from J, the junction kept 6 bases outside the gene matches. The germline V gene encodes CDR1 SGHRS and CDR2 YFSETQ. The CDR3 DNA sequence: TGCGCCAGCAGCGGTATAGCGGGAGTTGATACGCAGTATTTT. Encoded protein: CASSGIAGVDTQYF.

This sequence joins TRBV25-1 and TRBJ2-7; 11 bases agree with TRBD2. CDR1 MGHDK and CDR2 SYGVNS come from the germline V gene. With 6 bases clipped from V and 2 bases from J, the junction kept 9 bases outside the gene matches. This CDR3 is built from 16 residues. In nucleotides, the CDR3 is TGTGCCAGCAGCACCACGGGACTAGCGGTTACCTACGAGCAGTACTTC. Protein product: CASSTTGLAVTYEQYF.